This record looks at one T cell receptor (beta chain) sequence and its context. This entry comes from a study of blood T cell repertoires in COVID-19. Turning to the study itself: Donors in the United States, Italy and Spain gave samples during acute or convalescent COVID-19. Sources were T cells, B-cell-depleted T cells, or PBMCs; the material itself was cDNA or gDNA.

The germline CDR1 and CDR2 sequences are MNHEY and SMNVEV (reference sequence). The CDR3 is 15 amino acids. V lost 5 bases and J lost 0, with 14 bases in between. How the authors handled the data: Counts of nucleated cells, estimated from reference gene primer amplification, were obtained. Assay used: immunoSEQ multiplex PCR; TCRdb lists only in-frame clones, some missing. Clone size and V and J calls were adopted from that table, with D and trimming inferred from the DNA. The sample contains 250,000 to 300,000 clones, about 89% of which appear only once. Material for sequencing was peripheral blood. The chain is built from TRBV27 and TRBJ2-7, with D perhaps matching TRBD1 (5 bases). This receptor was taken from a man aged 50-60 years with acute or convalescent COVID-19. The CDR3 DNA reads TGTGCCAGCAGTGGAGCAGGGTCTCTCTCCTACGAGCAGTACTTC. Translating gives CASSGAGSLSYEQYF.